The clone carrying this T cell receptor (beta chain) was counted only a few times. This record comes from a study of sequential checkpoint blockade in melanoma. The sample's treatment: randomized to nivolumab then ipilimumab (arm A) or the reverse (arm B). Sequencing used immunoSEQ multiplex PCR; TCRdb keeps in-frame clones, though not all of them. Among roughly 28,000 clones listed, 77% were seen once. The sequence derives from a human donor with melanoma. The sequenced sample was CD8+ T cells sorted from blood (inferred from file names), obtained from a patient given nivolumab and ipilimumab in sequence.

This CDR3 reads CASSLGAGLAGETQYF. The CDR3 DNA reads TGTGCCAGCAGTTTAGGGGCGGGACTAGCGGGAGAGACCCAGTACTTC. The chain links TRBV27 to TRBJ2-5, with 12 positions matching TRBD2. Germline V gene data show CDR1 as MNHEY and CDR2 as SMNVEV (reference sequence). V shed 2 bases, J shed 4 bases, and the junction held 5 bases outside the gene matches. This CDR3 is 16 amino acids long.